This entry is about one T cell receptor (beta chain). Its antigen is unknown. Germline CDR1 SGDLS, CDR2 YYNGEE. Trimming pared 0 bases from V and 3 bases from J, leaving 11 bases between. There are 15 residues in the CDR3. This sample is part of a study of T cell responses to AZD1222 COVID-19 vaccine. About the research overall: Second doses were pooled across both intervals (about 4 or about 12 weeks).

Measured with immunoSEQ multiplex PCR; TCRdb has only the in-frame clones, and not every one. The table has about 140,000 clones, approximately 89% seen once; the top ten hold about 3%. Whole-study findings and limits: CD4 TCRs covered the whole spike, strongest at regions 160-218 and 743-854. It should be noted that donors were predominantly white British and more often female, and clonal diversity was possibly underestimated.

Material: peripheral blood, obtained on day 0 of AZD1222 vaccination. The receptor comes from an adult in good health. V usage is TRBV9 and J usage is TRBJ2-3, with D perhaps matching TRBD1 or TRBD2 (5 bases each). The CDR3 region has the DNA TGTGCCAGCAGCGTAGCCGGGGCAATGACAGATACGCAGTATTTT. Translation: CASSVAGAMTDTQYF.